This T cell receptor beta chain was identified in a study of spatial heterogeneity in lung cancer. Study-wide results and caveats: Ubiquitous expanded tumor TCRs were observed in blood more at resection than follow-up.

This clonotype was counted ten times or more. Its antigen is still unknown. TCRdb reanalysed the 5' RACE reads using MiXCR and keeps one entry per CDR3 protein. In the table there are about 38,000 distinct CDR3 sequences, around 7.5% of which are singletons. Time point given: sample taken at primary tumor resection. The donor population consisted of approximately 68 patients with untreated, early-stage non-small cell lung cancer. Sequencing of whole RNA from tumor, nontumor lung or frozen PBMC involved no sorting. Germline V gives CDR1 DFQATT, CDR2 SNEGSKA (reference sequence). Trimming left V 2 bases short and J 0 bases short, with 12 bases between. There are 15 residues in the CDR3.

This TCR was sampled from a male donor with early-stage non-small cell lung cancer. The chain combines TRBV20-1 with TRBJ2-3, with a tentative D call TRBD2 (6 bases). The material was PBMCs, obtained at surgery. The CDR3 DNA follows: TGCAGTGCTAGACGTCGGGGGATCAGCACAGATACGCAGTATTTT. This sequence encodes CSARRRGISTDTQYF.